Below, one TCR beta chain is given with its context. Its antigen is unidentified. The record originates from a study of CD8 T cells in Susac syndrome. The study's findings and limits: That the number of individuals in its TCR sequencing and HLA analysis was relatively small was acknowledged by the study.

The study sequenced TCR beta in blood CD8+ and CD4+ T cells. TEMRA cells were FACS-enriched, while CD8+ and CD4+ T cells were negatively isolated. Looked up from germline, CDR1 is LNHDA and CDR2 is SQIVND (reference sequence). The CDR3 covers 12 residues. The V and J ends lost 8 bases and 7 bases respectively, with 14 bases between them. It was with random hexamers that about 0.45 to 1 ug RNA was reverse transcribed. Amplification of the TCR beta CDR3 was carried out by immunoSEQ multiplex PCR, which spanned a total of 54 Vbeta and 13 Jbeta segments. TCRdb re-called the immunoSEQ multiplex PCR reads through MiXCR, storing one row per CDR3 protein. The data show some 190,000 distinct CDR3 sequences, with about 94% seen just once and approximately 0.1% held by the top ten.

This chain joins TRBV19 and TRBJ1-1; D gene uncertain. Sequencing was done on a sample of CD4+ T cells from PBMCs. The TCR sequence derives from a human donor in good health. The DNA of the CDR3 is TGTGCCAGTGTCCCCCCCAGCGGTGAAGCTTTCTTT. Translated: CASVPPSGEAFF.